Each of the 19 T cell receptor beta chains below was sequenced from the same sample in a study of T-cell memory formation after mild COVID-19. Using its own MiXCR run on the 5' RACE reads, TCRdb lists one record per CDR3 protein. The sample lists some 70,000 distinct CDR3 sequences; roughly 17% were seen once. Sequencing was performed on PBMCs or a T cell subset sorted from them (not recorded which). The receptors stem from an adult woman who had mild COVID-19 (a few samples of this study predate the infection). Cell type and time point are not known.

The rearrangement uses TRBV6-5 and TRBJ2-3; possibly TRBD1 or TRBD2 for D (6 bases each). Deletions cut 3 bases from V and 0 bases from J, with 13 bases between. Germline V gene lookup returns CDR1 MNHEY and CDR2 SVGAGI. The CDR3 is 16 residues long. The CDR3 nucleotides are TGTGCCAGCAGTTATAGGGGGGTAACTAGCACAGATACGCAGTATTTT. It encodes CASSYRGVTSTDTQYF.

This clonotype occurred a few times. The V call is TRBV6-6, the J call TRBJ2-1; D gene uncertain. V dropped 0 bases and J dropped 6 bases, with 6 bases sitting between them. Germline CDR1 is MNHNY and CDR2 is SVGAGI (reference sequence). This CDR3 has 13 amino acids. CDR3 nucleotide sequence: TGTGCCAGCAGTTACTCTGCGACCAATGAGCAGTTCTTC. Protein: CASSYSATNEQFF.

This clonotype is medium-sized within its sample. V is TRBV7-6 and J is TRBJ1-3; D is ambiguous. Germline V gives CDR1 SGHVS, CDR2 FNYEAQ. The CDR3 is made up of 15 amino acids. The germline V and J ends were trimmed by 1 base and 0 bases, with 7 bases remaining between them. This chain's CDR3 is CASSLDPSSGNTIYF. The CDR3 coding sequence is TGTGCCAGCAGCTTAGACCCGAGCTCTGGAAACACCATATATTTT.

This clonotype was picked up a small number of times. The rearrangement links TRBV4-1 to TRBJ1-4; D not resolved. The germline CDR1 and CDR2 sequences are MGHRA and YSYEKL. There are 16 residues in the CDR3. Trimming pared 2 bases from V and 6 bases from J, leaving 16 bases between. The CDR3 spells CASSQTPGHEYEKLFF. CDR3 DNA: TGCGCCAGCAGCCAAACCCCCGGGCACGAATATGAAAAACTGTTTTTT.

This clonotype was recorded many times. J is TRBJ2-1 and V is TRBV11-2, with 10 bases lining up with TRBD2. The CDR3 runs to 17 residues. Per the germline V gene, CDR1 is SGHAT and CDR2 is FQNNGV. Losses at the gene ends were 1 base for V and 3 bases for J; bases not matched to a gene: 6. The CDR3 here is CASSLALAGVGYNEQFF. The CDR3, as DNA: TGTGCCAGCAGCTTAGCCCTAGCGGGAGTTGGCTACAATGAGCAGTTCTTC.

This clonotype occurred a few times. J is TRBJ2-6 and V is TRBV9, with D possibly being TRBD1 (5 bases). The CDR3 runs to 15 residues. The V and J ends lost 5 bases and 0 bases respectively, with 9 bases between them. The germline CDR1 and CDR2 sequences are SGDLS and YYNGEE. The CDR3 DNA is TGTGCCAGCAGAGGGGAACCCTCTGGGGCCAACGTCCTGACTTTC. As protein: CASRGEPSGANVLTF.

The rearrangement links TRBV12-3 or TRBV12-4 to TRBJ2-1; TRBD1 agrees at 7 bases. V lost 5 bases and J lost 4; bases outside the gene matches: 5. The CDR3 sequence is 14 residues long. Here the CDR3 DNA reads TGTGCCAGCAGTCTCCGGGACAGATACAATGAGCAGTTCTTC. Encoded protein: CASSLRDRYNEQFF.

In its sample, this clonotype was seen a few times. The CDR3 bases are TGTGCCAGCAGCGCCCCATGGGATGAGCAGTTCTTC. Protein sequence: CASSAPWDEQFF. J is TRBJ2-1 and V is TRBV7-8; D is uncertain. Deletions cut 5 bases from V and 8 bases from J, with 10 bases between. CDR3 size: 12 residues. The V gene's germline CDR1 is SGHVS and CDR2 FQNEAQ.

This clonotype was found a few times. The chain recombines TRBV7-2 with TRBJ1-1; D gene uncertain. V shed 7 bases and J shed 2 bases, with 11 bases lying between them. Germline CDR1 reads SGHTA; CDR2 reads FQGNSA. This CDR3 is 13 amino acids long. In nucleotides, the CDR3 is TGTGCCAGCACCGTTGATGACAACACTGAAGCTTTCTTT. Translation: CASTVDDNTEAFF. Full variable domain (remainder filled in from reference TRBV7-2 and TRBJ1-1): GAGVSQSPSNKVTEKGKDVELRCDPISGHTALYWYRQSLGQGLEFLIYFQGNSAPDKSGLPSDRFSAERTGGSVSTLTIQRTQQEDSAVYLCASTVDDNTEAFFGQGTRLTVV.

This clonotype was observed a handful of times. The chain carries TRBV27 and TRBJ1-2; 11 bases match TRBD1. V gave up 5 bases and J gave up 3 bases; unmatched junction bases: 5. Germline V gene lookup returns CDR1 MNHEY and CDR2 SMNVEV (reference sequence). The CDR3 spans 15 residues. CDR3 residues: CASSPRTGGDYGYTF. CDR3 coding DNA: TGTGCCAGCAGTCCCCGGACAGGGGGCGACTATGGCTACACCTTC.

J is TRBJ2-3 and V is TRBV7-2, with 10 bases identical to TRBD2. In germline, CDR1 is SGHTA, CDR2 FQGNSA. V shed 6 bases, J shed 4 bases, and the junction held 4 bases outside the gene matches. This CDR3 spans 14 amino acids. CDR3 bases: TGTGCCAGCAGTTCTAGCGGGAGCGCAGATACGCAGTATTTT. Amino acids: CASSSSGSADTQYF.

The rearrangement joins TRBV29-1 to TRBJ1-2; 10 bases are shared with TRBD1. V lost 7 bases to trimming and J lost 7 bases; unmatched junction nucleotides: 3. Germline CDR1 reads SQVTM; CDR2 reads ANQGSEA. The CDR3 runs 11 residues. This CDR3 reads CSEGTGVGYTF. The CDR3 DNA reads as TGCAGCGAGGGGACAGGGGTTGGCTACACCTTC. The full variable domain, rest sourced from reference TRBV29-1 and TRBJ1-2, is SAVISQKPSRDICQRGTSLTIQCQVDSQVTMMFWYRQQPGQSLTLIATANQGSEATYESGFVIDKFPISRPNLTFSTLTVSNMSPEDSSIYLCSEGTGVGYTFGSGTRLTVV.

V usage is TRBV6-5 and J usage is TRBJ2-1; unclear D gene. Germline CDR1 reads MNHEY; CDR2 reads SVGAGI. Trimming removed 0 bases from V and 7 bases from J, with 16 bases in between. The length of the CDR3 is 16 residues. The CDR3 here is CASSYSSYSTINEQFF. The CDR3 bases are TGTGCCAGCAGTTACTCGAGTTACAGTACGATTAATGAGCAGTTCTTC.

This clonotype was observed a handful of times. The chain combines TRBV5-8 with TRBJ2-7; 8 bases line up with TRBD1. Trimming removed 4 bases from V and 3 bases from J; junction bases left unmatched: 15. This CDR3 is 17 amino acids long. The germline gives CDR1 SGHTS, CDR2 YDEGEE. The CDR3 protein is CASSPRDRTDPNYEQYF. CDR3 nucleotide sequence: TGTGCCAGCAGCCCCCGGGACAGGACTGACCCCAACTACGAGCAGTACTTC.

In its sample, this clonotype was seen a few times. CDR3 region: CASSHRASNQPQHF. The CDR3 DNA follows: TGTGCCAGCAGCCACAGGGCGAGCAATCAGCCCCAGCATTTT. The chain is built from TRBV12-3 or TRBV12-4 and TRBJ1-5, with TRBD1 as a possible D gene (6 bases). This CDR3 has 14 residues. With 6 bases removed from V and 1 base from J, the gap between germline ends came to 10 bases.

The DNA for the CDR3 is TGTGCCAGCAGCTTAAGGGCAGGGGGGCCCTCTGGGGCCAACGTCCTGACTTTC. This sequence encodes CASSLRAGGPSGANVLTF. The rearrangement uses TRBV7-8 and TRBJ2-6; D is perhaps TRBD1 (7 bases). This CDR3 spans 18 amino acids. In germline, CDR1 is SGHVS, CDR2 FQNEAQ. Trimming took 2 bases from V and 0 from J, leaving 14 bases between them.

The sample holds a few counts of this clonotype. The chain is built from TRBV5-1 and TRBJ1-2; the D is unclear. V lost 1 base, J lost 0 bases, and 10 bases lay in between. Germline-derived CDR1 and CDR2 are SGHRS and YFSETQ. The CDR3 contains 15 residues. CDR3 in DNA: TGCGCCAGCAGCTTGCAACCGCCTCCTAACTATGGCTACACCTTC. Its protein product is CASSLQPPPNYGYTF.

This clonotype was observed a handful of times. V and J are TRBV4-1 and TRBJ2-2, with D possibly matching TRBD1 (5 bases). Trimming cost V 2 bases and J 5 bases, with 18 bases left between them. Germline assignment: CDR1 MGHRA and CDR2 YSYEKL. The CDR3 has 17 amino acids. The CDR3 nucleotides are TGCGCCAGCAGCCAAATAGTTCGTGACAGTACTACCGGGGAGCTGTTTTTT. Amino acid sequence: CASSQIVRDSTTGELFF.

This CDR3 reads CASSRDRAQETQYF. The DNA for the CDR3 is TGCGCCAGCAGCCGAGACAGGGCACAAGAGACCCAGTACTTC. V gene TRBV4-3 combines with J gene TRBJ2-5, with 7 bases fitting TRBD1. V was pared by 4 bases and J by 2 bases, with 4 bases of the junction left unmatched. Germline V lookup: CDR1 LGHNA, CDR2 YSLEER. This CDR3 region has 14 residues.